The clone carrying this T cell receptor (beta chain) was counted a few times. The antigen is unknown. Trimming took 2 bases from V and 0 from J, leaving 10 bases between them. The germline V gene encodes CDR1 SGHDN and CDR2 FVKESK. There are 15 residues in the CDR3. It was with a sample-barcoded 5' primer and a J-beta primer mix that a second PCR of roughly 6 to 12 cycles was run. TCRdb independently ran MiXCR on the 5' RACE reads; one entry per CDR3 protein. Here the sample spans around 870,000 distinct CDR3 sequences, more than 25% being singletons. Every donor provided roughly 10 milliliters of peripheral blood. Isolated PBMCs totaled at least 7 million in each sample. This sample was taken from a study of blood T cells in healthy people across ages. Study-wide findings and caveats: Aged donors had fewer naive CD4+ cells and lower diversity than long-lived donors. The study found TCR beta diversity correlated strongly with naive T cell percentage.

This chain uses TRBV14 with TRBJ1-1, with unresolved D. Sequencing was done on a sample of blood. The clonotype originates from a woman of 80 years or more in good health. This CDR3 reads CASSQQAVMNTEAFF. The CDR3, as DNA: TGTGCCAGCAGCCAACAGGCCGTCATGAACACTGAAGCTTTCTTT.